These 26 T cell receptor beta chains share one sample of origin, sequenced in a study of shared clonotypes between healthy human individuals. The data were produced by immunoSEQ multiplex PCR, yet TCRdb's version contains in-frame clones alone and is incomplete. This sample has some 1 million clones, with around 74% found just once. Sample: memory CD4+ T cells sorted from blood. Subset here: CD45RA-negative fraction. Receptors originate from a man between 18 and 29 years old in good health.

V and J are TRBV6-5 and TRBJ2-1; a possible D gene is TRBD2 (5 bases). This CDR3 region has 13 residues. Germline CDR1 reads MNHEY; CDR2 reads SVGAGI. Trimming took 5 bases from V and 9 from J, leaving 14 bases between them. The CDR3 protein is CASSPPSPGEQFF. CDR3 bases: TGTGCCAGCAGTCCCCCTAGCCCTGGTGAGCAGTTCTTC.

Only a few counts were recorded for this clone. The CDR3 spells CASSLTSPYREKLFF. CDR3 nucleotides: TGTGCCAGCAGCTTGACCTCCCCTTACAGAGAAAAACTGTTTTTT. J is TRBJ1-4 and V is TRBV28; no firm D call. Germline-derived CDR1 and CDR2 are MDHEN and SYDVKM. CDR3 length equals 15 residues. V was shortened by 6 bases and J by 8 bases, with 19 bases between the two germline ends. The full variable domain, in which reference TRBV28 and TRBJ1-4 provide the parts outside the CDR3, is DVKVTQSSRYLVKRTGEKVFLECVQDMDHENMFWYRQDPGLGLRLIYFSYDVKMKEKGDIPEGYSVSREKKERFSLILESASTNQTSMYLCASSLTSPYREKLFFGSGTQLSVL.

The chain has TRBV6-5 and TRBJ1-2; D unresolved. The length of the CDR3 is 14 residues. V gave up 0 bases and J gave up 4 bases, with 9 bases separating them. Germline V gene data show CDR1 as MNHEY and CDR2 as SVGAGI. The CDR3 is CASSYSATPYGYTF. As DNA, the CDR3 is TGTGCCAGCAGTTACTCAGCGACCCCCTATGGCTACACCTTC.

V usage is TRBV29-1 and J usage is TRBJ1-2; no reliable D call. Trimming stripped 4 bases from V and 4 bases from J, with 10 bases between. Per the germline V gene, CDR1 is SQVTM and CDR2 is ANQGSEA. The CDR3 consists of 12 residues. This chain's CDR3 is CSVGGRGYGYTF. DNA of the CDR3: TGCAGCGTTGGCGGGCGGGGCTATGGCTACACCTTC.

The gene calls are TRBV5-6 and TRBJ2-7; a possible D gene is TRBD2 (6 bases). This CDR3 spans 13 amino acids. Per germline, CDR1 SGHDT and CDR2 YYEEEE. Trimming cost V 7 bases and J 7 bases, with 18 bases left between them. CDR3 nucleotide sequence: TGTGCCAGCTCCCGGGTTGTCGGGGGAGAGCAGTACTTC. Translated, it gives CASSRVVGGEQYF. Supplemented by reference TRBV5-6 and TRBJ2-7, the full variable domain reads DAGVTQSPTHLIKTRGQQVTLRCSPKSGHDTVSWYQQALGQGPQFIFQYYEEEERQRGNFPDRFSGHQFPNYSSELNVNALLLGDSALYLCASSRVVGGEQYFGPGTRLTVT.

This rearrangement joins TRBV30 to TRBJ1-1; D is perhaps TRBD1 (5 bases). Trimming cost V 2 bases and J 5 bases, with 12 bases left between them. The CDR3 extends over 13 amino acids. CDR1 GTSNPN and CDR2 SVGIG come from the germline V gene (reference sequence). The DNA of the CDR3 is TGTGCCTGGAGTTCTGGGGCAAGTACTGAAGCTTTCTTT. This gives the protein CAWSSGASTEAFF.

The chain links TRBV10-1 to TRBJ2-5; D gene uncertain. The ends were cut back, 7 bases at V and 0 bases at J, with 9 bases in the middle. Looked up from germline, CDR1 is WNHNN and CDR2 is SYGVQD (reference sequence). The CDR3 contains 13 residues. CDR3: CASNARNQETQYF. The CDR3 DNA reads as TGCGCCAGCAACGCTAGAAACCAAGAGACCCAGTACTTC.

Concerning this clone: A single base separates this from a much larger clone, so it may be a read error. The identical CDR3 is also encoded by other nucleotide sequences in the sample. This rearrangement joins TRBV6-5 to TRBJ2-3; 9 positions match TRBD1. CDR3 length: 14 amino acids. Germline V gives CDR1 MNHEY, CDR2 SVGAGI. The V segment lost 6 bases and the J segment 2 bases; nucleotides outside the gene matches: 3. The CDR3 coding sequence is TGTGCCAGCAGGCGGGACAGGGTCACAGATACGCAGTATTTT. Its protein product is CASRRDRVTDTQYF.

J is TRBJ1-5 and V is TRBV18, with TRBD1 matching over 7 bases. V was pared by 3 bases and J by 0 bases, with 5 bases of the junction left unmatched. CDR3 length: 16 amino acids. CDR1 and CDR2 from the germline V gene are KGHSH and LQKENI. The CDR3 region is CASSPGQSYSNQPQHF. The CDR3, as DNA: TGTGCCAGCTCACCGGGACAGTCTTATAGCAATCAGCCCCAGCATTTT.

The chain uses TRBV7-3 and TRBJ2-1, with D possibly TRBD2 on 6 matching bases. The CDR3 has 15 residues. Trimming cost V 2 bases and J 2 bases, with 10 bases left between them. Germline loops: CDR1 SGHTA, CDR2 FQGTGA. In nucleotides, the CDR3 is TGTGCCAGCAGCTTAGACGGGGGACCCTACAATGAGCAGTTCTTC. Protein: CASSLDGGPYNEQFF.

The chain is built from TRBV23-1 and TRBJ2-4, with D maybe TRBD1 (5 bases). TRBV23-1 is marked as an open reading frame, function uncertain. V was pared by 0 bases and J by 3 bases, with 15 bases between. This CDR3 is 17 amino acids long. CDR3 nucleotides: TGCGCCAGCAGTCAATCTTGGGGCTGCTTGGACAAAAACATTCAGTACTTC. This codes for CASSQSWGCLDKNIQYF.

This sequence joins TRBV18 and TRBJ2-7; D uncertain. Germline V CDR1 and CDR2: KGHSH, LQKENI. The germline V and J ends were trimmed by 3 bases and 6 bases, with 12 bases remaining between them. The CDR3 is 13 residues long. CDR3 bases: TGTGCCAGCTCACCGCGGAGTCCCCCCGAGCAGTACTTC. Its translation is CASSPRSPPEQYF. Complete variable domain (other parts from reference TRBV18 and TRBJ2-7): NAGVMQNPRHLVRRRGQEARLRCSPMKGHSHVYWYRQLPEEGLKFMVYLQKENIIDESGMPKERFSAEFPKEGPSILRIQQVVRGDSAAYFCASSPRSPPEQYFGPGTRLTVT.

This clone was counted ten times or more. Other nucleotide sequences from this sample produce the same CDR3. The chain couples TRBV19 to TRBJ2-3, with 8 nucleotides matching TRBD2. CDR1 LNHDA and CDR2 SQIVND come from the germline V gene (reference sequence). This CDR3 contains 15 residues. Germline trimming cut 1 base from V and 3 bases from J; bases unmatched to any gene: 3. The CDR3 bases are TGTGCCAGTAGTATAGGTGCGGGAGGAACAGATACGCAGTATTTT. Protein: CASSIGAGGTDTQYF.

V gene TRBV6-1 combines with J gene TRBJ2-7; 10 bases line up with TRBD1. Per germline, CDR1 MNHNS and CDR2 SASEGT. The CDR3 consists of 16 residues. The junction had 2 bases not matched to a gene; V was cut back by 0 bases and J by 0 bases. The CDR3 coding sequence is TGTGCCAGCAGTGAAGCGGGACAGGGGCCCTCCTACGAGCAGTACTTC. As protein: CASSEAGQGPSYEQYF.

This chain joins TRBV27 and TRBJ2-7; D gene unclear. V lost 5 bases to trimming and J lost 2 bases, with 13 bases between them. This CDR3 contains 14 residues. The V gene's germline CDR1 is MNHEY and CDR2 SMNVEV (reference sequence). In nucleotides, the CDR3 is TGTGCCAGCAGTCCGGGCCAAACCCCCTACGAGCAGTACTTC. This sequence encodes CASSPGQTPYEQYF.

This rearrangement joins TRBV18 to TRBJ2-5, with D tentatively TRBD1 (5 bases). Germline CDR1 reads KGHSH; CDR2 reads LQKENI. Trimming left V 0 bases short and J 2 bases short, with 13 bases between. CDR3 length: 16 amino acids. The DNA for the CDR3 is TGTGCCAGCTCACCACCGGGTTTCAGGGATCAAGAGACCCAGTACTTC. This translates into CASSPPGFRDQETQYF.

The chain employs TRBV11-2 and TRBJ1-4; D may be TRBD1 (6 bases). The CDR3 extends over 15 amino acids. Germline V gene lookup returns CDR1 SGHAT and CDR2 FQNNGV. Trimming cost V 6 bases and J 0 bases, with 11 bases left between them. DNA of the CDR3: TGTGCCAGCAGTTCACAGGGACCAACTAATGAAAAACTGTTTTTT. Translating it yields CASSSQGPTNEKLFF.

The chain carries TRBV7-2 and TRBJ2-1; D not resolved. Germline V gives CDR1 SGHTA, CDR2 FQGNSA. This CDR3 region has 15 residues. Between the trimmed V and J ends, which lost 5 bases and 4 bases, there was a span of 15 bases. CDR3 DNA: TGTGCCAGCAGCCCTTCGAGCCAGGCTTACAATGAGCAGTTCTTC. It specifies CASSPSSQAYNEQFF.

This clone has just one count. The chain combines TRBV6-1 with TRBJ2-7; 8 bases fit TRBD2. The CDR3 extends over 13 amino acids. Germline-derived CDR1 and CDR2 are MNHNS and SASEGT. V lost 8 bases and J lost 6; bases outside the gene matches: 9. The CDR3 region is CASERLALGEQYF. CDR3 in DNA: TGTGCCAGCGAGCGACTAGCGCTTGGCGAGCAGTACTTC.

CDR3 region: CAWGTSYEQFF. Written as DNA, the CDR3 is TGTGCCTGGGGGACTAGCTATGAGCAGTTCTTC. This chain links TRBV30 with TRBJ2-1, with 9 bases identical to TRBD2. The CDR3 has 11 residues. The V segment lost 5 bases and the J segment 8 bases; nucleotides outside the gene matches: 1. The germline V gene encodes CDR1 GTSNPN and CDR2 SVGIG (reference sequence).

The chain is built from TRBV2 and TRBJ2-5, with D hard to call. In germline, CDR1 is SNHLY, CDR2 FYNNEI. V was trimmed by 3 bases and J by 5 bases, leaving 13 bases between them. The CDR3 has 14 residues. The DNA for the CDR3 is TGTGCCAGCAGTGACCCTCGGCGCGGCGAGACCCAGTACTTC. It yields the protein CASSDPRRGETQYF. Drawing the rest from reference TRBV2 and TRBJ2-5, the complete variable domain is EPEVTQTPSHQVTQMGQEVILRCVPISNHLYFYWYRQILGQKVEFLVSFYNNEISEKSEIFDDQFSVERPDGSNFTLKIRSTKLEDSAMYFCASSDPRRGETQYFGPGTRLLVL.

Comment on this clone: At one end the junction does not follow the germline gene, possibly because of a read error. V and J are TRBV28 and TRBJ2-5, with TRBD2 matching 8 bases. There are 16 residues in the CDR3. Germline V lookup: CDR1 MDHEN, CDR2 SYDVKM. This CDR3 is CASSLRGGASQATQYF. Here the CDR3 DNA reads TGTGCCAGCAGTTTACGGGGGGGGGCCTCACAAGCGACCCAGTACTTC.

V usage is TRBV5-8 and J usage is TRBJ2-3, with D maybe TRBD2 (6 bases). Germline CDR1 and CDR2: SGHTS and YDEGEE. This CDR3 region has 16 residues. The ends were cut back, 0 bases at V and 3 bases at J, with 14 bases in the middle. Here the CDR3 DNA reads TGTGCCAGCAGCTTGGCCGCGGGGATGGGGACAGATACGCAGTATTTT. Translated, it gives CASSLAAGMGTDTQYF.

The V call is TRBV10-3, the J call TRBJ2-6; D uncertain. Germline CDR1 and CDR2: ENHRY and SYGVKD. V was shortened by 0 bases and J by 10 bases, with 13 bases between the two germline ends. The CDR3 is 15 amino acids. The chain's CDR3 is CAISESTSSRNVLTF. CDR3 DNA: TGTGCCATCAGTGAGTCGACCTCCTCGCGGAACGTCCTGACTTTC.

V gene TRBV10-2 combines with J gene TRBJ2-2, with TRBD2 matching 9 bases. Per the germline V gene, CDR1 is WSHSY and CDR2 is SAAADI. The CDR3 length is 15 residues. V shed 4 bases and J 5 bases; nucleotides not matched to a gene: 5. CDR3 coding DNA: TGCGCCAGCAGTGTGGCGGGGGGGCGTACCGGGGAGCTGTTTTTT. Its translation is CASSVAGGRTGELFF.

V and J are TRBV6-5 and TRBJ2-5; D uncertain. Trimming removed 4 bases from V and 0 bases from J, with 6 bases in between. This CDR3 has 13 residues. Germline V lookup: CDR1 MNHEY, CDR2 SVGAGI. This CDR3 reads CASSFQYQETQYF. The DNA for the CDR3 is TGTGCCAGCAGTTTCCAATACCAAGAGACCCAGTACTTC.